The present T cell receptor beta chain was sequenced within a study of cytomegalovirus exposure and HLA in healthy donors (dated by TCRdb to about 2017). Notes on the research overall: An earlier analysis of some 600 of the donors reported approximately 300 Gb of sequence data and 117 million unique TCR beta sequences obtained from about 179 million T cells. Roughly 310 gigabases of sequencing data and tens of millions of unique TCR sequences were included in an early release covering 550 to 650 HLA-typed donors. Of the 300 to 500 genotyped donors, over 80% were placed in the genetic ancestry cluster associated with self-reported Caucasian donors. The study was designed to test whether signatures of past pathogen exposure could be identified by cataloging public T cell receptors. The T cell repertoires of 670 or so subjects were profiled by immunosequencing and related to cytomegalovirus serostatus. Along with the approximately 700-subject first cohort, a separate validation cohort of over a hundred different subjects was used. The study combined high-throughput TCR immunosequencing, statistical association of individual TCRs with disease status, and machine learning to predict cytomegalovirus infection status. In a later analysis, previously published TCR beta repertoires from 550 to 750 donors were re-analyzed and high-resolution HLA genotyping was added so that TCR occurrence patterns could be studied. Rather than drawing on any new phenotypic data, the later analysis identified candidate immune exposures from TCR beta sequences and the way those sequences occurred across donors. To decide whether each TCR beta V gene segment behaved as functional or pseudogenic, an earlier analysis of approximately 590 of the donors relied on high-throughput TCR beta sequencing. Donor age, sex, ethnicity and CMV serostatus were compiled alongside the repertoire data. Genome-wide SNP genotypes for about 65% of the roughly 700 donors were used in a later genetic analysis, which treated that subset as a discovery cohort. Every repertoire in the discovery cohort had been generated on one and the same sequencing platform. HLA typing covered class I and class II loci at four-digit resolution. The number of typed donors differed by locus: about 620-630 for A, B, C, DRB1 and DQB1; approximately 530 for DQA1; around 580 for DPA1; and 400 to 480 for DPB1. Because of strong linkage in the cohort, a handful of DR-DQ haplotypes were treated as single units for association and clustering. Across some 400 genotyped donors of the cohort, an average of about 220,000 unique TCR beta nucleotide sequences per donor were sequenced, and roughly a sixth of those sequences were non-productive. Here is what the overall study found, with its caveats: Linkage disequilibrium might explain the correlated functional status among segregating V segments, but an unknown experimental factor could not be ruled out. A few of the identified cytomegalovirus-associated TCR beta chains were confirmed in vitro to be specific for cytomegalovirus antigens. Strong co-occurrence of HLA alleles, especially DR and DQ, made assigning TCR associations to individual alleles difficult. CMV serostatus was the only immune exposure information available for the cohort. Sequencing depth was assumed to be roughly uniform across donors in the presence/absence analyses, though that assumption may not hold. At a false discovery rate of 0.05, a later analysis linked 15,000 to 20,000 TCR beta sequences to specific HLA alleles. Several of the top co-occurrence clusters appeared to be linked to parvovirus B19, influenza, CMV and Epstein-Barr virus, according to a later analysis. The study listed 150 to 200 TCR beta chains as associated with cytomegalovirus. HLA typing was unavailable for some donors at each locus, so association tests used only the typed subset. A further reported finding was that TCR beta sequences accurately predicted the HLA-A and HLA-B alleles for most subjects in the first cohort. A later analysis found that most CMV-associated TCR beta chains appeared HLA-restricted, with HLA associations seemingly driven largely by CMV exposure. According to a later genetic analysis, donors in an Asian-associated ancestry cluster had fewer N-insertions in productive TCRs than the roughly 660-donor mean. A later analysis found that TCR association rates varied across HLA loci, with DRB1 alleles showing the most associated TCRs and HLA-C alleles the fewest. This cohort had only TCR beta chains sequenced, and the lack of alpha or paired-chain data limited which features could be detected. The authors suggested that the approach could potentially be generalized to other disease states and immunological phenotypes. Broadly in line with IMGT annotations, most TCR beta V segments showed up in productive rearrangements about 87% or about 30% of the time in an earlier analysis of 450 to 750 of the donors. The classifier was reported to diagnose cytomegalovirus status with high specificity and sensitivity in both the original and validation cohorts. Most TCR sequences were observed very rarely across donors, whereas some public TCRs were present in many individuals. In a later analysis, HLA-associated TCR beta chains showed more clonal expansion and lower generation probabilities than non-associated chains that were equally common. The sequencing pipeline was judged likely to have produced a cluster of highly shared sequence variants as a technical artifact. An association between a missense DCLRE1C variant and V-gene and J-gene trimming of TCR beta chains was found in a later genetic analysis and replicated in an independent cohort. The 87-base-pair reads could not distinguish some IMGT-functional V segments, including TRBV6-2 and TRBV6-3, so those segments were excluded. Because counts were too low, 15 to 20 rarely observed V segments, including chromosome 9 orphons, were left out of the earlier analysis of several hundred of the donors.

Receptors were amplified or captured by the immunoSEQ multiplex PCR assay. The multiplex PCR relied on a mix of 60 forward primers for TCR Vbeta segments and 13 reverse primers for TCR Jbeta segments. A multiplex PCR assay on genomic DNA amplified the CDR3 region of rearranged TCR beta genes. Amplified TCR beta libraries were sequenced as 87-base-pair reads on the Illumina HiSeq System. Concerning the study's data processing: Across the 500 to 850 repertoires, a later analysis counted some 80 million unique TCR beta chains, approximately 10 million of which were shared by at least two donors. Raw reads were error-corrected and collapsed into unique sequences with a nearest-neighbor algorithm that merged closely related sequences to remove PCR and sequencing errors. To assign V, D and J gene segments, CDR3 sequences were aligned to IMGT reference sequences. For a sequence to be retained, at least a six-nucleotide match to both a V gene segment and a J gene segment was required. Rearrangements were called productive when the CDR3 lacked stop codons and stayed in frame with V and J; all others were non-productive. Following IMGT convention, CDR3 was defined as the stretch from the second conserved V-encoded cysteine up to the conserved J-encoded phenylalanine. The earlier analysis of some 550 of the donors excluded any sequence lacking an unambiguous match to a single V gene segment. In an earlier analysis of a few hundred of the donors, V segments were called functional above 56.7% productive rearrangements and were called segregating when the between-donor standard deviation exceeded 5%. A statistical classification framework was built for diagnosing cytomegalovirus status from the catalog of TCR beta chain sequences. In a later analysis, V and J genes were assigned by comparing TCR nucleotide sequences against IMGT/GENE-DB human TR gene sequences. The TCRdist pipeline was used in a later analysis to assign CDR3 sequences and most-parsimonious VDJ recombination scenarios. In a later analysis, each TCR beta chain was defined by its CDR3 amino acid sequence together with its V-gene family, and reads without a unique V-gene family were excluded. To address suspected cross-contamination and a sequencing artifact, a later analysis removed 592 highly shared, low-generation-probability nucleotide sequences. In a later analysis, a clonal expansion index was calculated for each public chain from normalized within-repertoire ranks of inferred template counts. In a later analysis, generation probabilities were computed using a VDJ recombination model fitted to out-of-frame rearrangements, and the results were checked against IGoR. Hypergeometric tests were used in a later analysis to score TCR-TCR, TCR-HLA and TCR-CMV co-occurrence, with a repertoire-size bias correction applied to the TCR pairs. False discovery rates were estimated in a later analysis by permuting HLA or CMV assignments 20 times. In a later analysis, co-occurring TCRs were grouped with DBSCAN, and TCRdist sequence similarity was added when clustering was performed within HLA-allele-positive subsets. Co-occurrence clustering excluded repertoires with fewer than 30,000 or more than 120,000 public chains, plus five with anomalous nucleotide sharing. Drawn from immuneACCESS, this table holds only the in-frame rearrangements with V and J called that TCRdb kept. Clones are partly lost; checked studies trace under half to an unresolved V gene and leave the rest unexplained. D and trimming were read from the DNA, whereas the V and J calls and clone size are those reported in that table. This sample holds some 65,000 clones; around 68% were observed only once. Over 9.5% of the sample is in the top ten clones.

In regard to this clone: The antigen it binds to is not known. One end of the junction is discordant with germline, which a read error may explain.

In total, just over 650 healthy bone marrow donors made up the cohort. At the time of sampling, all cohort members were nominally healthy, though unrecorded immune exposures were likely present. The donor tested CMV seronegative, placing the donor among the 350 to 400 seronegative members of the cohort. Every donor gave a peripheral blood sample, and the peripheral blood mononuclear cells from that sample were used for TCR beta sequencing. Genomic DNA was extracted from the blood cell samples with the Qiagen DNeasy Blood Extraction Kit. The CDR3 covers 12 residues, taking in both the cysteine and the phenylalanine. CDR3 DNA is the only sequence kept; it has 36 bases, read in frame from the first base. CDR1 and CDR2, looked up from the germline V gene (reference sequence), are SEHNR and FQNEAQ.

Recombination linked TRBV7-9 to TRBJ2-3; the D gene is not confidently resolved. The sequenced sample was PBMCs. The source of this sequence is a woman aged 25-40 years in good health and CMV-seronegative. This receptor has the CDR3 CCFCGSTDTQYF. In nucleotide form, the sequence is TGCTGCTTTTGCGGTAGCACAGATACGCAGTATTTT.